A single sample gave rise to the 25 T cell receptor beta chains below, sequenced in a study of T-cell reconstitution after alpha-beta-depleted transplantation in children (dated by TCRdb to the mid-2010s). This specimen's treatment or condition label, per the study, means: allogeneic hematopoietic cell transplantation with graft depleted of TCRalphabeta T cells and CD19 B cells. Library preparation used PCR. The reads were generated on an Illumina HiSeq 2500. TCR library preparation used molecular barcoding, with unique molecular identifiers applied to normalize quantification of the TCRbeta repertoire. The public reads were quality trimmed at Q25 with fastp and then assembled into clones with MiXCR by TCRdb, keeping productive beta chains. Under each unique CDR3 protein, matching rows form one entry showing the most common genes and DNA. The sample yields fewer than 550,000 distinct CDR3 sequences; 8% to 11% were counted once. The ten most abundant clones make up about 2% of the sample.

Source: PBMCs, taken before TCRalphabeta/CD19-depleted stem cell transplant. The receptors here all came from a child under 10 years old with inherited bone marrow failure, due to receive a stem cell transplant.

The J gene is TRBJ2-1, the V gene TRBV5-6; TRBD2 matches 12 bases. This CDR3 region has 15 residues. V trimming: 0 bases; J trimming: 9 bases; junction bases outside the gene matches: 4. Looked up from germline, CDR1 is SGHDT and CDR2 is YYEEEE. The CDR3 coding sequence is TGTGCCAGCAGCTTGGAGTCTAGCGGGAGGGTTGAGCAGTTCTTC. Its translation: CASSLESSGRVEQFF.

This chain connects TRBV20-1 to TRBJ2-1; TRBD2 matches at 14 bases. Germline loops: CDR1 DFQATT, CDR2 SNEGSKA (reference sequence). The CDR3 length is 18 residues. The chain's CDR3 is CCARVRLAGGPGYNEQFF. The CDR3 nucleotides read TGCTGCGCTAGAGTGAGACTAGCGGGAGGGCCGGGGTACAATGAGCAGTTCTTC.

The sample holds many counts of this clonotype. The rearrangement joins TRBV7-2 to TRBJ2-3; TRBD1 matches at 7 bases. Germline V gene lookup returns CDR1 SGHTA and CDR2 FQGNSA. Trimming cost V 5 bases and J 8 bases; bases outside gene matches: 4. The CDR3 totals 12 residues. The DNA of the CDR3 is TGTGCCAGCAGCCCACAGGGGATTACGCAGTATTTT. Residues: CASSPQGITQYF.

The chain employs TRBV5-4 and TRBJ2-1, with D tentatively TRBD2 (6 bases). Germline assignment: CDR1 SGHNT and CDR2 YYREEE (reference sequence). The V and J ends lost 3 bases and 1 base respectively, with 8 bases between them. This CDR3 region has 14 residues. The CDR3: CASSSGESYNEQFF. DNA of the CDR3: TGTGCCAGCAGCTCGGGGGAGTCCTACAATGAGCAGTTCTTC.

This clonotype was counted at least ten times. The CDR3 DNA reads TGTGCCATTGTATCAACAGGGGGCACTGAAGCTTTCTTT. Translated: CAIVSTGGTEAFF. J is TRBJ1-1 and V is TRBV10-3; 8 bases agree with TRBD1. CDR1 and CDR2 from the germline V gene are ENHRY and SYGVKD. The V segment lost 9 bases and the J segment 4 bases; nucleotides outside the gene matches: 7. CDR3 size: 13 residues.

Points on this clonotype: Just one base apart from a much larger clone, this may be a read error. This sequence joins TRBV13 and TRBJ2-3; 13 nucleotides align to TRBD2. Germline V lookup: CDR1 PRHDT, CDR2 FYEKMQ (reference sequence). The CDR3 runs to 17 residues. The CDR3 DNA reads TGTGCCATCAGCTCCGAGACTAGCGGGAGGCTGGTAGATACGCAGTATTTT. Translated: CAISSETSGRLVDTQYF.

This clonotype was seen many times. The chain couples TRBV5-1 to TRBJ2-2; 9 bases agree with TRBD2. V shed 0 bases, J shed 4 bases, and the junction held 13 bases outside the gene matches. CDR1 and CDR2 (germline): SGHRS, YFSETQ. This CDR3 is built from 19 residues. The CDR3: CASSLEPVGLAVGTGELFF. In DNA, the CDR3 is TGCGCCAGCAGCTTGGAGCCGGTGGGACTAGCAGTGGGCACCGGGGAGCTGTTTTTT.

This clonotype was found a few times. This chain links TRBV24-1 with TRBJ2-5; 8 bases align to TRBD2. J gave up 5 bases and V 2 bases, and 6 bases lay outside the gene matches. Germline assignment: CDR1 KGHDR and CDR2 SFDVKD. The CDR3 runs to 15 residues. CDR3 DNA: TGTGCCACCAGTGATTCGAGCGGGAGTGGTGAGACCCAGTACTTC. This translates into CATSDSSGSGETQYF.

For this clonotype: A read error may be the cause here, since a much bigger clone is one base away. The CDR3 does not end in the conserved phenylalanine or tryptophan, so this is likely a read error. The V gene is TRBV6-1, the J gene TRBJ1-5, with D possibly TRBD1 on 5 matching bases. V dropped 10 bases and J dropped 1 base, with 14 bases sitting between them. Germline V gene data show CDR1 as MNHNS and CDR2 as SASEGT. This CDR3 contains 14 residues. CDR3 region: CATLEGDSNQPQHL. The CDR3 DNA reads as TGTGCCACCTTAGAAGGGGACAGCAATCAGCCCCAGCATCTT.

Many counts were recorded for this clonotype. The junction and the germline gene differ at one end; a read error may be behind it. V gene TRBV20-1 combines with J gene TRBJ2-5; D remains unclear. There are 12 residues in the CDR3. Germline assignment: CDR1 DFQATT and CDR2 SNEGSKA (reference sequence). The CDR3 protein is CSAYESQQTQYF. CDR3 bases: TGCAGTGCTTATGAGAGCCAACAGACCCAGTACTTC.

This clonotype was seen repeatedly, ten times or more. This chain connects TRBV30 to TRBJ2-2; possibly TRBD1 for D (6 bases). This CDR3 contains 14 residues. V was pared by 0 bases and J by 7 bases, with 12 bases between. Germline CDR1 GTSNPN, CDR2 SVGIG (reference sequence). Here the CDR3 DNA reads TGTGCCTGGAGTGTAGTACAGGGCCACGGGGAGCTGTTTTTT. Translation: CAWSVVQGHGELFF. The variable domain in full, completed from reference TRBV30 and TRBJ2-2, reads SQTIHQWPATLVQPVGSPLSLECTVEGTSNPNLYWYRQAAGRGLQLLFYSVGIGQISSEVPQNLSASRPQDRQFILSSKKLLLSDSGFYLCAWSVVQGHGELFFGEGSRLTVL.

This clonotype has at least ten counts. The chain links TRBV6-2 or TRBV6-3 to TRBJ1-1, with D possibly TRBD1 on 6 matching bases. The ends were cut back, 4 bases at V and 3 bases at J, with 12 bases in the middle. Germline CDR1 is MNHEY and CDR2 is SVGEGT. The CDR3 consists of 14 residues. For the CDR3, the DNA is TGTGCCAGCAGTTTCCACAGGGAGGACACTGAAGCTTTCTTT. This translates into CASSFHREDTEAFF.

This clonotype was counted ten times or more. This chain joins TRBV7-2 and TRBJ1-5; D unclear. The germline V gene encodes CDR1 SGHTA and CDR2 FQGNSA. The CDR3 is made up of 13 amino acids. Trimming left V 7 bases short and J 0 bases short, with 7 bases between. In DNA, the CDR3 is TGTGCCAGCACCCGGAATAGCAATCAGCCCCAGCATTTT. Amino acids: CASTRNSNQPQHF.

In its sample, this clonotype was seen a few times. V and J are TRBV3-1 and TRBJ2-1; D assignment may be TRBD1 or TRBD2 (6 bases each). V was clipped by 0 bases and J by 5 bases, with 14 bases between them. CDR3 length equals 16 residues. In germline, CDR1 is LGHDT, CDR2 YNNKEL (reference sequence). CDR3 region: CASSQDSTGAHNEQFF. CDR3 nucleotides: TGTGCCAGCAGCCAAGATAGTACGGGGGCCCACAATGAGCAGTTCTTC.

This clonotype was seen more than once but under ten times. This chain uses TRBV7-2 with TRBJ2-7; the D gene is possibly TRBD1 (5 bases). Trimming cost V 5 bases and J 6 bases, with 17 bases left between them. CDR3 length equals 14 residues. Germline CDR1 is SGHTA and CDR2 is FQGNSA. The CDR3 region has the DNA TGTGCCAGCAGCCCAGGGTTTGAAGGTTCCGAGCAGTACTTC. The encoded protein is CASSPGFEGSEQYF.

This clonotype was seen many times. The V gene is TRBV6-1, the J gene TRBJ2-1, with 8 bases fitting TRBD2. Germline CDR1 and CDR2: MNHNS and SASEGT. The CDR3 extends over 14 amino acids. Trimming removed 6 bases from V and 4 bases from J; junction bases left unmatched: 5. The CDR3 region is CASRVIAGYNEQFF. CDR3 nucleotide sequence: TGTGCCAGCAGAGTCATAGCGGGGTACAATGAGCAGTTCTTC.

This clonotype came up many times. The chain recombines TRBV4-2 with TRBJ2-2; D remains unclear. In germline, CDR1 is LGHNA, CDR2 YNFKEQ. Trimming left V 0 bases short and J 1 base short, with 15 bases between. This CDR3 region has 18 residues. The CDR3 loop reads CASSQDFSAAVNTGELFF. CDR3 sequence (DNA): TGTGCCAGCAGCCAAGATTTCAGCGCTGCGGTGAACACCGGGGAGCTGTTTTTT.

This clonotype appeared a few times. J is TRBJ2-2 and V is TRBV20-1; D perhaps matches TRBD2 (6 bases). The CDR3 sequence is 15 residues long. The germline V and J ends were trimmed by 4 bases and 3 bases, with 15 bases remaining between them. CDR1 and CDR2 from the germline V gene are DFQATT and SNEGSKA (reference sequence). CDR3 nucleotides: TGCAGTGCTACGCCCGGCGGGACTTACACCGGGGAGCTGTTTTTT. This sequence encodes CSATPGGTYTGELFF.

This clonotype was counted many times. The V and J genes are TRBV7-2 and TRBJ2-7, with TRBD1 matching over 7 bases. The V segment lost 1 base and the J segment 2 bases; nucleotides outside the gene matches: 8. This CDR3 is built from 16 residues. Germline values: CDR1 SGHTA, CDR2 FQGNSA. CDR3 residues: CASSLDKGTATYEQYF. The DNA for the CDR3 is TGTGCCAGCAGCTTAGACAAGGGGACAGCTACCTACGAGCAGTACTTC.

This clonotype was counted many times. As DNA, the CDR3 is TGCAGTGCTAGTTCCGGGAGGCTGAGCACAGATACGCAGTATTTT. Translated: CSASSGRLSTDTQYF. The chain employs TRBV20-1 and TRBJ2-3; the match to TRBD2 covers 7 bases. The CDR3 is 15 residues long. V was clipped by 3 bases and J by 0 bases; unmatched bases: 6. Germline V gene sequence: CDR1 DFQATT, CDR2 SNEGSKA (reference sequence).

This clonotype was seen repeatedly, ten times or more. For the CDR3, the DNA is TGTGCCAGCAGTCCGACAGTCCAAGAGACCCAGTACTTC. Its translation is CASSPTVQETQYF. The chain uses TRBV18 and TRBJ2-5; a weak D match, TRBD1 (5 bases). V was clipped by 8 bases and J by 1 base, with 11 bases between them. Germline values: CDR1 KGHSH, CDR2 LQKENI. The CDR3 totals 13 residues.

This clonotype came up many times. This chain links TRBV7-2 with TRBJ2-3; no firm D call. V lost 5 bases to trimming and J lost 4 bases, with 13 bases between them. The germline V gene encodes CDR1 SGHTA and CDR2 FQGNSA. The CDR3 consists of 14 residues. The CDR3 sequence: CASSNGPLPDTQYF. CDR3 nucleotide sequence: TGTGCCAGCAGCAACGGCCCACTTCCAGATACGCAGTATTTT.

This clonotype came up many times. The gene calls are TRBV7-9 and TRBJ1-1, with D perhaps matching TRBD1 (5 bases). CDR1 and CDR2 from the germline V gene are SEHNR and FQNEAQ (reference sequence). Trimming took 6 bases from V and 0 from J, leaving 14 bases between them. CDR3 length equals 15 residues. The CDR3 sequence is CASRHGGGLNTEAFF. DNA of the CDR3: TGTGCCAGCAGGCACGGGGGGGGATTGAACACTGAAGCTTTCTTT.

This clonotype was seen ten or more times. This chain joins TRBV20-1 and TRBJ2-1; D gene ambiguous. Germline CDR1 is DFQATT and CDR2 is SNEGSKA (reference sequence). This CDR3 spans 12 amino acids. V lost 6 bases to trimming and J lost 3 bases, with 9 bases between them. DNA for the CDR3: TGCAGTGCCGAGAGCGACTACAATGAGCAGTTCTTC. Translated: CSAESDYNEQFF.

The table lists this clonotype with many counts. The gene calls are TRBV6-2 or TRBV6-3 and TRBJ1-5; the D is unclear. Trimming pared 2 bases from V and 3 bases from J, leaving 8 bases between. Germline-derived CDR1 and CDR2 are MNHEY and SVGEGT. This CDR3 has 14 amino acids. The chain's CDR3 is CASSYTGPNQPQHF. Written as DNA, the CDR3 is TGTGCCAGCAGTTACACCGGGCCCAATCAGCCCCAGCATTTT.